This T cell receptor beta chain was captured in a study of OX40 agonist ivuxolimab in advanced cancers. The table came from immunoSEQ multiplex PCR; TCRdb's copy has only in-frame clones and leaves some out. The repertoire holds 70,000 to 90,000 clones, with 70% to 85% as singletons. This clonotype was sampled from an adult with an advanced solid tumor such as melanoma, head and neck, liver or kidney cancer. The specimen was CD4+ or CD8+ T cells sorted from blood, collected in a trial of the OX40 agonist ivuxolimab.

This CDR3 reads CASRRGPTDTQYF. The CDR3 bases are TGTGCCAGCAGACGAGGTCCGACAGATACGCAGTATTTT. The J gene is TRBJ2-3, the V gene TRBV2; D is unclear. The CDR3 runs to 13 residues. The V gene lost 6 bases and the J gene lost 3 bases, with 10 bases spanning the gap. Germline V CDR1 and CDR2: SNHLY, FYNNEI.